The 32 T cell receptor beta chains reported below all come from one sample, sequenced in a study of control samples from healthy donors and cancer patients (dated by TCRdb to 2020 to 2021). Library method: the immunoSEQ multiplex PCR assay. Here the immuneACCESS table is served through TCRdb, limited to in-frame sequences with V and J called. Missing clones are a known gap in these copies; in checked studies unresolved V genes cover under half, and the rest lacks a known reason. In this sample the table shows about 140,000 clones, approximately 86% of which occur a single time. Clones ranked in the top ten supply just over 8.5% of the sample. Sequencing was carried out using blood. Receptor source: a young woman in good health.

This chain links TRBV28 with TRBJ2-7; D is perhaps TRBD1 (6 bases). Germline V CDR1 and CDR2: MDHEN, SYDVKM. This CDR3 is 14 amino acids long. V lost 4 bases and J lost 0, with 10 bases in between. The CDR3 bases are TGTGCCAGCAGTTCCGGGACAAACTCCTACGAGCAGTACTTC. It codes for CASSSGTNSYEQYF.

A few counts support this clone. The V and J genes are TRBV5-1 and TRBJ2-7; 10 positions match TRBD2. V gave up 4 bases and J gave up 1 base; unmatched junction bases: 2. This CDR3 comprises 14 residues. The germline V gene has CDR1 SGHRS and CDR2 YFSETQ. DNA for the CDR3: TGCGCCAGCAGCCTGACTAGCGGGTCCTACGAGCAGTACTTC. Translation: CASSLTSGSYEQYF.

V gene TRBV10-3 combines with J gene TRBJ2-1; D is undetermined. Trimming took off 2 bases at V and 4 bases at J, with 15 bases between the two ends. Per germline, CDR1 ENHRY and CDR2 SYGVKD. The CDR3 contains 16 residues. As DNA, the CDR3 is TGTGCCATCAGTGAGCCGACGAGCTCTGCTTACAATGAGCAGTTCTTC. Its translation is CAISEPTSSAYNEQFF.

This chain joins TRBV2 and TRBJ1-1; unclear D gene. In germline, CDR1 is SNHLY, CDR2 FYNNEI. This CDR3 spans 12 amino acids. With 7 bases removed from V and 6 bases from J, the gap between germline ends came to 12 bases. CDR3 region: CASKREGPEAFF. In DNA form, the CDR3 reads TGTGCCAGCAAGCGGGAGGGCCCTGAAGCTTTCTTT.

The rearrangement joins TRBV12-3 or TRBV12-4 to TRBJ2-3, with 8 bases aligning to TRBD1. The CDR3 loop spans 12 amino acids. V shed 10 bases and J 5 bases; nucleotides not matched to a gene: 5. CDR3 amino acids: CATTTGEDTQYF. In DNA form, the CDR3 reads TGTGCCACAACGACAGGGGAAGATACGCAGTATTTT.

V is TRBV10-3 and J is TRBJ1-5; D uncertain. This CDR3 spans 16 amino acids. The ends were cut back, 0 bases at V and 3 bases at J, with 12 bases in the middle. Germline values: CDR1 ENHRY, CDR2 SYGVKD. CDR3 sequence: CAISESGSVNNQPQHF. The CDR3 DNA follows: TGTGCCATCAGTGAGTCAGGGAGTGTTAACAATCAGCCCCAGCATTTT.

J is TRBJ2-7 and V is TRBV4-2; 12 bases fit TRBD2. The J segment lost 0 bases and the V segment lost 2 bases, leaving 8 bases of the junction unmatched. Germline values: CDR1 LGHNA, CDR2 YNFKEQ. The CDR3 sequence is 18 residues long. This CDR3 reads CASSQPIGTSGLSYEQYF. CDR3 bases: TGTGCCAGCAGCCAACCGATCGGGACTAGCGGGCTCTCCTACGAGCAGTACTTC.

The chain joins TRBV2 to TRBJ1-1; 10 bases agree with TRBD1. CDR3 length: 15 residues. V shed 2 bases, J shed 7 bases, and the junction held 7 bases outside the gene matches. The germline gives CDR1 SNHLY, CDR2 FYNNEI. DNA of the CDR3: TGTGCCAGCAGTGAAACCACTCGGACAGGGGGTGAAGCTTTCTTT. Encoded protein: CASSETTRTGGEAFF.

CDR3 nucleotide sequence: TGTGCCAGCAGCACAACAACTAGCGGACACTACGAGCAGTACTTC. The encoded protein is CASSTTTSGHYEQYF. The chain is built from TRBV5-6 and TRBJ2-7; 8 bases match TRBD2. Germline CDR1 reads SGHDT; CDR2 reads YYEEEE. The junction had 9 bases not matched to a gene; V was cut back by 4 bases and J by 3 bases. This CDR3 is 15 amino acids long.

V is TRBV9 and J is TRBJ1-2; D remains ambiguous. Trimming took off 0 bases at V and 8 bases at J, with 8 bases between the two ends. Germline CDR1 reads SGDLS; CDR2 reads YYNGEE. The CDR3 contains 12 residues. This chain's CDR3 is CASSVGPGGYTF. Written as DNA, the CDR3 is TGTGCCAGCAGCGTAGGTCCGGGCGGCTACACCTTC.

The chain links TRBV4-1 to TRBJ1-2; D uncertain. This CDR3 contains 13 residues. With 1 base removed from V and 4 bases from J, the gap between germline ends came to 7 bases. Germline CDR1 MGHRA, CDR2 YSYEKL. The CDR3 DNA reads as TGCGCCAGCAGCCAAGCCGGGGTCTATGGCTACACCTTC. Protein product: CASSQAGVYGYTF.

The chain is built from TRBV19 and TRBJ2-6, with D unclear. The CDR3 covers 16 residues. Trimming pared 5 bases from V and 0 bases from J, leaving 11 bases between. CDR1 and CDR2 from the germline V gene are LNHDA and SQIVND (reference sequence). The DNA of the CDR3 is TGTGCCAGTAGTCCCCGACTGCCCTCTGGGGCCAACGTCCTGACTTTC. It is translated as CASSPRLPSGANVLTF.

This chain uses TRBV5-1 with TRBJ1-6, with D perhaps matching TRBD1 (5 bases). V shed 0 bases and J shed 6 bases, with 13 bases lying between them. Germline CDR1 SGHRS, CDR2 YFSETQ. The CDR3 is 16 residues long. The CDR3 is CASSLDTGPGNSPLHF. The CDR3 nucleotides read TGCGCCAGCAGCTTGGATACGGGGCCGGGTAATTCACCCCTCCACTTT.

This clone has a handful of counts. This sequence joins TRBV5-5 and TRBJ2-3; no reliable D call. There are 12 residues in the CDR3. Trimming removed 4 bases from V and 2 bases from J, with 5 bases in between. Germline CDR1 reads SGHKS; CDR2 reads YYEKEE (reference sequence). In DNA, the CDR3 is TGTGCCAGCAGCGCTTACACAGATACGCAGTATTTT. Its protein product is CASSAYTDTQYF.

This clone was seen once. Here the CDR3 reads CSVSDYYGYTF. In nucleotides, the CDR3 is TGCAGTGTTTCAGATTATTATGGCTACACCTTC. The J gene is TRBJ1-2, the V gene TRBV20-1; D is ambiguous. This CDR3 is built from 11 residues. CDR1 DFQATT and CDR2 SNEGSKA come from the germline V gene (reference sequence). The V gene lost 7 bases and the J gene lost 5 bases, with 11 bases spanning the gap.

The chain links TRBV9 to TRBJ1-4; 8 bases are a match to TRBD1. The V gene end was trimmed by 5 bases and the J gene end by 8 bases; junction bases not matched to a gene: 5. The CDR3 consists of 13 residues. Germline-derived CDR1 and CDR2 are SGDLS and YYNGEE. The CDR3 sequence is CASSVGDREKLFF. CDR3 coding DNA: TGTGCCAGCAGTGTGGGGGACAGGGAAAAACTGTTTTTT.

The chain employs TRBV5-5 and TRBJ1-2; 7 bases are shared with TRBD1. CDR1 is SGHKS and CDR2 is YYEKEE in the germline V gene (reference sequence). CDR3 length: 15 amino acids. J was trimmed by 4 bases and V by 1 base; bases with no gene match: 7. The DNA for the CDR3 is TGTGCCAGCAGCTTGACCGGGACAGTCCCCTATGGCTACACCTTC. Its protein is CASSLTGTVPYGYTF.

The V and J genes are TRBV19 and TRBJ1-2; D not resolved. V was shortened by 6 bases and J by 4 bases, with 15 bases between the two germline ends. Germline CDR1 and CDR2: LNHDA and SQIVND (reference sequence). This CDR3 is built from 14 residues. CDR3 nucleotides: TGTGCCAGTAGGGACGAGGGCTCCATCTATGGCTACACCTTC. This encodes CASRDEGSIYGYTF.

This clone has just a few counts. The chain recombines TRBV9 with TRBJ1-2, with D perhaps matching TRBD1 (5 bases). Germline V gene sequence: CDR1 SGDLS, CDR2 YYNGEE. Deletions cut 4 bases from V and 5 bases from J, with 9 bases between. CDR3 length equals 12 residues. The CDR3 bases are TGTGCCAGCAGCTTAGGGGCGTATGGCTACACCTTC. It translates to CASSLGAYGYTF.

The chain links TRBV19 to TRBJ2-6; the D is unclear. Per the germline V gene, CDR1 is LNHDA and CDR2 is SQIVND (reference sequence). V was trimmed by 8 bases and J by 0 bases, leaving 5 bases between them. This CDR3 contains 13 residues. The CDR3 is CASWRSGANVLTF. Written as DNA, the CDR3 is TGTGCCAGTTGGCGCTCTGGGGCCAACGTCCTGACTTTC.

CDR3 protein: CASSLQGIYEQYF. The CDR3 DNA sequence: TGTGCCAGCAGCTTGCAGGGGATCTACGAGCAGTACTTC. The chain joins TRBV5-6 to TRBJ2-7; weak D call: TRBD1 (6 bases). The length of the CDR3 is 13 residues. V lost 1 base and J lost 3, with 8 bases in between. Germline V gene lookup returns CDR1 SGHDT and CDR2 YYEEEE.

The rearrangement links TRBV20-1 to TRBJ2-5; TRBD1 aligns across 11 bases. V was clipped by 3 bases and J by 5 bases; unmatched bases: 8. CDR1 and CDR2 from the germline V gene are DFQATT and SNEGSKA (reference sequence). The CDR3 contains 15 residues. This CDR3 is CSASVPGTGGETQYF. In nucleotides, the CDR3 is TGCAGTGCTAGTGTTCCAGGGACAGGGGGGGAGACCCAGTACTTC.

The V gene is TRBV29-1, the J gene TRBJ2-1; 16 bases match TRBD2. The CDR3 contains 15 residues. J gave up 7 bases and V 6 bases, and 6 bases lay outside the gene matches. Per the germline V gene, CDR1 is SQVTM and CDR2 is ANQGSEA. CDR3 protein: CSVPGLAGGRNEQFF. Written as DNA, the CDR3 is TGCAGCGTGCCGGGACTAGCGGGAGGGAGGAATGAGCAGTTCTTC.

The V gene is TRBV28, the J gene TRBJ1-1, with 7 bases identical to TRBD1. The junction had 3 bases not matched to a gene; V was cut back by 6 bases and J by 5 bases. CDR1 and CDR2 (germline): MDHEN, SYDVKM. CDR3 length: 12 residues. CDR3 residues: CASRPDRTEAFF. DNA of the CDR3: TGTGCCAGCAGACCGGACAGGACTGAAGCTTTCTTT.

V usage is TRBV10-3 and J usage is TRBJ1-2, with a tentative D call TRBD1 (6 bases). The ends were cut back, 7 bases at V and 5 bases at J, with 14 bases in the middle. Germline V gene data show CDR1 as ENHRY and CDR2 as SYGVKD. This CDR3 has 13 residues. CDR3 in amino acids: CAINSQGPYGYTF. CDR3 coding DNA: TGTGCCATCAACTCTCAGGGGCCGTATGGCTACACCTTC.

The chain is built from TRBV29-1 and TRBJ1-5; 7 nucleotides agree with TRBD1. Germline CDR1 and CDR2: SQVTM and ANQGSEA. Germline trimming cut 6 bases from V and 4 bases from J; bases unmatched to any gene: 9. The CDR3 has 14 residues. CDR3 sequence: CSVGTGVGNQPQHF. CDR3 coding DNA: TGCAGCGTCGGAACAGGGGTAGGGAATCAGCCCCAGCATTTT.

The chain is built from TRBV6-5 and TRBJ2-4, with 7 bases that match TRBD1. The CDR3 spans 16 residues. Germline V gene lookup returns CDR1 MNHEY and CDR2 SVGAGI. The ends lost 0 bases at V and 8 bases at J; junction bases unmatched: 10. CDR3 sequence reads: CASSYSKGGSRHIQYF. CDR3 coding DNA: TGTGCCAGCAGTTACTCGAAAGGGGGCAGCCGGCACATTCAGTACTTC.

The genes are TRBV20-1 and TRBJ2-7; D is perhaps TRBD2 (6 bases). This CDR3 comprises 13 residues. V dropped 3 bases and J dropped 7 bases, with 16 bases sitting between them. Germline CDR1 DFQATT, CDR2 SNEGSKA (reference sequence). The CDR3 DNA is TGCAGTGCTAGTCGCCAGAGAGGGAGGGAGCAGTACTTC. Translated: CSASRQRGREQYF.

This clone has just a few counts. V and J are TRBV4-2 and TRBJ2-5, with 13 positions matching TRBD2. The CDR3 sequence is 19 residues long. Losses at the gene ends were 4 bases for V and 3 bases for J; bases not matched to a gene: 14. CDR1 and CDR2 (germline): LGHNA, YNFKEQ. The CDR3 is CASSRQPGLAGVREETQYF. The DNA for the CDR3 is TGTGCCAGCAGCCGCCAACCCGGACTAGCGGGAGTAAGGGAAGAGACCCAGTACTTC.

The genes are TRBV21-1 and TRBJ2-6; the table calls TRBD1, which could not be checked here. TRBV21-1 has pseudogene status. This CDR3 is 20 amino acids long. The CDR3: CASSESGGRTGVSGANVLTF. The CDR3 DNA reads TGTGCCAGCAGCGAAAGCGGGGGAAGGACAGGGGTCTCTGGGGCCAACGTCCTGACTTTC.

This clone appeared a single time. The V call is TRBV3-1 (or the pseudogene TRBV3-2), the J call TRBJ1-4; TRBD1 matches 8 bases. The CDR3 loop spans 15 amino acids. V trimming: 0 bases; J trimming: 6 bases; junction bases outside the gene matches: 3. The germline V gene has CDR1 LGHDT and CDR2 YNNKEL (reference sequence). CDR3 DNA: TGTGCCAGCAGCCAAGATCAGGGGGCGTATGAAAAACTGTTTTTT. The encoded protein is CASSQDQGAYEKLFF.

V gene TRBV19 combines with J gene TRBJ2-1; D unclear. Trimming took off 4 bases at V and 6 bases at J, with 10 bases between the two ends. This CDR3 has 13 residues. In germline, CDR1 is LNHDA, CDR2 SQIVND (reference sequence). The CDR3 sequence is CASSTTFRNEQFF. CDR3 coding DNA: TGTGCCAGTAGTACCACTTTCCGCAATGAGCAGTTCTTC. The full variable domain, rest sourced from reference TRBV19 and TRBJ2-1, is DGGITQSPKYLFRKEGQNVTLSCEQNLNHDAMYWYRQDPGQGLRLIYYSQIVNDFQKGDIAEGYSVSREKKESFPLTVTSAQKNPTAFYLCASSTTFRNEQFFGPGTRLTVL.